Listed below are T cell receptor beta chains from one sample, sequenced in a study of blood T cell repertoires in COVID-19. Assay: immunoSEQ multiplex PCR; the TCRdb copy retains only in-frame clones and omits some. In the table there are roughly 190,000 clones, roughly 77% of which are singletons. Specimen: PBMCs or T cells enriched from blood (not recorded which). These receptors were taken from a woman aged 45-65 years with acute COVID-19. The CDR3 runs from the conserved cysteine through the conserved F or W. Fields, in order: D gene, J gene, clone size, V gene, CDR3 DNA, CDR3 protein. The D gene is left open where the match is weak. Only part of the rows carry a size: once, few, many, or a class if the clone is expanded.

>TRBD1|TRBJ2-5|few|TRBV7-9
TGTGCCAGCAGCTTTGACAGGGCGGGTTGGGAGACCCAGTACTTC
CASSFDRAGWETQYF
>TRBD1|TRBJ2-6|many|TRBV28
TGTGCCAGCAGCAAGACAGGGGGATCATCTGGGGCCAACGTCCTGACTTTC
CASSKTGGSSGANVLTF
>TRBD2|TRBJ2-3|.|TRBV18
TGTGCCAGCTCACCACTGGGGACTAGCGGGACTAGCACAGATACGCAGTATTTT
CASSPLGTSGTSTDTQYF
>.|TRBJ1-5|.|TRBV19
TGTGCCAGTTGGGGGGACGGGGTTAGCAATCAGCCCCAGCATTTT
CASWGDGVSNQPQHF
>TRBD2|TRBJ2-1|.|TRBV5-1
TGCGCCAGCAGCTTGGATAGCGGGGGGGCCTACAATGAGCAGTTCTTC
CASSLDSGGAYNEQFF
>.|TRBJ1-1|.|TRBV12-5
TGTGCTAGTGTTCCCGGTGGAGGCCTAGGCGGAGCTTTCTTT
CASVPGGGLGGAFF
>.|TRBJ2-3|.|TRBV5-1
TGCGCCAGCAGCGGGGGCTCCCTGGCGGGTACAGATACGCAGTATTTT
CASSGGSLAGTDTQYF
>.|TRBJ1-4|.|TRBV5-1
TGCGCCAGCTGGGCCGGCCAGCCTAATGAAAAACTGTTTTTT
CASWAGQPNEKLFF
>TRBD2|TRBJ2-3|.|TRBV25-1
TGTGCCAGCAACGCACGCGGGACCGGGGGGGCCGGGGCAGATACGCAGTATTTT
CASNARGTGGAGADTQYF
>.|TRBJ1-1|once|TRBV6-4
TGTGCCAGCAGTGTCCAACAGGGATACACTGAAGCTTTCTTT
CASSVQQGYTEAFF
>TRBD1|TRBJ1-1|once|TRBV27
TGTGCCAGCAGTATACTCAGGGGGCGGGGGAACACTGAAGCTTTCTTT
CASSILRGRGNTEAFF
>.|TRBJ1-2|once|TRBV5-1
TGCGCCAGCAGCTTGACAGACTATGGCTACACCTTC
CASSLTDYGYTF
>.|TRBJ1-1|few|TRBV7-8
TGTGCCAGCAGCCCAATGACTGAAGCTTTCTTT
CASSPMTEAFF
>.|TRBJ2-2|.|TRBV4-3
TGCGCCAGCAGCCAAGTCCTCAGCCGGGGCGGGGAGCTGTTTTTT
CASSQVLSRGGELFF
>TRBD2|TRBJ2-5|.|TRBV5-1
TGCGCCAGCAGCTTGGGCGCGGGGGGGCTTCAGGAGACCCAGTACTTC
CASSLGAGGLQETQYF
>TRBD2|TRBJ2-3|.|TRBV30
TGTGCCTGGCCATTAGCGGGGGACACCACAGATACGCAGTATTTT
CAWPLAGDTTDTQYF
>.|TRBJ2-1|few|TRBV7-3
TGTGCCAGCAGCCCCGCGGGTGGGACAAAGGAGCAGTTCTTC
CASSPAGGTKEQFF
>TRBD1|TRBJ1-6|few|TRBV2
TGTGCCAGCACTAGGGACAGGGGGCAATCACCCCTCCACTTT
CASTRDRGQSPLHF
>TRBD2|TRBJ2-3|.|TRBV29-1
TGCAGCGGGGGACTAGCGGGGGCGTCAGATACGCAGTATTTT
CSGGLAGASDTQYF
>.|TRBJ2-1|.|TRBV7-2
TGTGCCAGCAGCTTAGTTGGCGGGGGCTCTGGGCGAGAGCAGTTCTTC
CASSLVGGGSGREQFF
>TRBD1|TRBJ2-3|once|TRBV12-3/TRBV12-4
TGTGCCTTTAAGGACAGGGTCACAGATACGCAGTATTTT
CAFKDRVTDTQYF
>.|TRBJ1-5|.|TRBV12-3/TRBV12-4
TGTGCCAGCAGACCAGGGAAGTCGGGAGCCCAGCATTTT
CASRPGKSGAQHF
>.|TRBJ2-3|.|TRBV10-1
TGCGCCAGCAGTGAGTCGATAGTAACAGATACGCAGTATTTT
CASSESIVTDTQYF
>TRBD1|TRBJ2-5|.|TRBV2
TGTGCCAGCATGGACAGGGGGCCAGAGACCCAGTACTTC
CASMDRGPETQYF
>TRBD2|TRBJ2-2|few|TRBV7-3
TGTGCCAGCAGCTTCGGGGGGATGAACACCGGGGAGCTGTTTTTT
CASSFGGMNTGELFF
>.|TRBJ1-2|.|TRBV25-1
TGTGCCAGCAGTGAATGGGGGGACGGTAACTATGGCTACACCTTC
CASSEWGDGNYGYTF
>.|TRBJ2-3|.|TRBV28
TGTGCCAGCACCCTTGTGAGGCAGGGGGGAGGTACGCAGTATTTT
CASTLVRQGGGTQYF
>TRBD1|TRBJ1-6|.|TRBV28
TGTGCCAGCAGCCGCCATATACAGGGGAATTCACCCCTCCACTTT
CASSRHIQGNSPLHF
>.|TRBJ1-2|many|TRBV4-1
TGCGCCAGCAGCCAACCCCGTACAGGGCCCAACTATGGCTACACCTTC
CASSQPRTGPNYGYTF
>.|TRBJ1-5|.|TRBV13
TGTGCCAGCAGCTTAGGACAGACGCCCTACTCTCGCCAGCATTTT
CASSLGQTPYSRQHF
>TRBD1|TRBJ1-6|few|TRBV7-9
TGTGCCAGCAGCCGGGACAGCCTAAATTCACCCCTCCACTTT
CASSRDSLNSPLHF
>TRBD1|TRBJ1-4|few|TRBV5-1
TGCGCCAGCAGCCCATCGGGACAGACTAATGAAAAACTGTTTTTT
CASSPSGQTNEKLFF
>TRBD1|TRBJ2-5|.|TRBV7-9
TGTGCCAGCAGCTTAGGGACAGGGGGCGGTGAGACCCAGTACTTC
CASSLGTGGGETQYF
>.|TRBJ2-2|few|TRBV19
TGTGCCAGTAGTACGGCCAGAAAGGGGCCGCCCGGGGAGCTGTTTTTT
CASSTARKGPPGELFF
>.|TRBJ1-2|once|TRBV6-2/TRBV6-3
TGTGCCAGCAGTCTCATAGGGAAGGGACTAAACTATGGCTACACCTTC
CASSLIGKGLNYGYTF
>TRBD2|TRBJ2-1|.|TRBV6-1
TGTGCCAGCAGTGAAAGGGGAGTAAGGGAGGGCTGGGAGCAGTTCTTC
CASSERGVREGWEQFF
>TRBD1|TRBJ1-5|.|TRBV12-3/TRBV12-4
TGTGCCAGCACCCAGGGGGCTGGGCAGCCCCAGCATTTT
CASTQGAGQPQHF
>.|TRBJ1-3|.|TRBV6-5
TGTGCCAGCAGTTACGGGGGGAACTCTGGAAACACCATATATTTT
CASSYGGNSGNTIYF
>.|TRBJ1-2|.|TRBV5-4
TGTGCCAGCAGCCCCAGCCCTGTTTTAGGGGGATCGAACTATGGCTACACCTTC
CASSPSPVLGGSNYGYTF
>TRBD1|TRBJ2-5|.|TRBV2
TGTGCCAGCACTCGGGACAGTCAAGAGACCCAGTACTTC
CASTRDSQETQYF
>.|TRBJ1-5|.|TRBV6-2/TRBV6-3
TGTGCCAGCAGCGAGGGAGGGAGCAATCAGCCCCAGCATTTT
CASSEGGSNQPQHF